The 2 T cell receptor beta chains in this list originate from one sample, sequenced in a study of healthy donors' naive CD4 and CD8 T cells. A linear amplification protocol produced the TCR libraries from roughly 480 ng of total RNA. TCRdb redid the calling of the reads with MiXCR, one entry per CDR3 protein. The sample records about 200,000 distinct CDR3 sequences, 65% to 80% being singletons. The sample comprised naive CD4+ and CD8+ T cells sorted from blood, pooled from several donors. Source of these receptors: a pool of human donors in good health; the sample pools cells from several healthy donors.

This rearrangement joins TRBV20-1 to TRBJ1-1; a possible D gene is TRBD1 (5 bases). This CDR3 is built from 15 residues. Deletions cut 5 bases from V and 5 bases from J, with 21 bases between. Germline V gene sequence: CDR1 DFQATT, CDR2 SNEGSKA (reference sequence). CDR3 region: CSADDTGYWGTEAFF. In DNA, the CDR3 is TGCAGTGCTGATGATACAGGATATTGGGGAACTGAAGCTTTCTTT.

The CDR3 bases are TGTGCCAGCAGGATTCGGACTAGCGGACAAGAGACCCAGTACTTC. The encoded protein is CASRIRTSGQETQYF. The J gene is TRBJ2-5, the V gene TRBV6-2 or TRBV6-3; 10 nucleotides match TRBD2. V lost 6 bases, J lost 2 bases, and 6 bases stayed unmatched. CDR1 is MNHEY, CDR2 SVGEGT, per germline. This CDR3 has 15 amino acids.